What follows are 20 T cell receptor beta chains derived from one specimen sequenced in a study of cytomegalovirus exposure and HLA in healthy donors. Use of 60 Vbeta and 13 Jbeta primers characterized the PCR. Profiling relied on immunoSEQ multiplex PCR, and the TCRdb table lists in-frame clones only, not all of them. Counted here are about 120,000 clones, about four fifths occurring once; the ten biggest clones make up over 1.5%. What was sequenced was PBMCs. The receptor source for this set is a woman under 30 in good health and CMV-seronegative.

The chain is built from TRBV12-5 and TRBJ1-1; D is undetermined. Trimming removed 1 base from V and 4 bases from J, with 10 bases in between. The CDR3 is 14 amino acids. Germline V gene data show CDR1 as LGHNT and CDR2 as FRNRAP. As DNA, the CDR3 is TGTGCTAGTGGTTTGGACAACAGAGCCACTGAAGCTTTCTTT. Translation: CASGLDNRATEAFF.

This rearrangement joins TRBV6-5 to TRBJ1-6; no firm D call. Germline assignment: CDR1 MNHEY and CDR2 SVGAGI. The CDR3 runs 12 residues. V shed 6 bases and J shed 7 bases, with 7 bases lying between them. CDR3 coding DNA: TGTGCCAGCAGGCGCCCCAATTCACCCCTCCACTTT. Protein product: CASRRPNSPLHF.

This chain joins TRBV4-2 and TRBJ2-5, with TRBD1 matching 12 bases. CDR3 length: 17 residues. V lost 3 bases to trimming and J lost 5 bases; unmatched junction nucleotides: 10. Germline-derived CDR1 and CDR2 are LGHNA and YNFKEQ. The CDR3 reads CASSQGLGQGAAETQYF. In DNA form, the CDR3 reads TGTGCCAGCAGCCAGGGCCTGGGACAGGGGGCGGCGGAGACCCAGTACTTC.

In its sample, this clone was seen once. This rearrangement joins TRBV28 to TRBJ2-3; D gene ambiguous. The length of the CDR3 is 13 residues. V was trimmed by 1 base and J by 6 bases, leaving 8 bases between them. Germline V gene data show CDR1 as MDHEN and CDR2 as SYDVKM. This CDR3 reads CASSLSNSDTQYF. The CDR3 DNA reads as TGTGCCAGCAGTTTATCCAACTCGGATACGCAGTATTTT.

V is TRBV5-1 and J is TRBJ2-2, with TRBD1 matching over 12 bases. After removal of 3 bases from V and 6 bases from J, the junction contained 3 bases not matched to a gene. The CDR3 extends over 15 amino acids. CDR1 SGHRS and CDR2 YFSETQ come from the germline V gene. CDR3 in DNA: TGCGCCAGCAGCTCGGGACAGGGGGCGTCCGGGGAGCTGTTTTTT. Translating gives CASSSGQGASGELFF.

The chain has TRBV19 and TRBJ1-1; D perhaps matches TRBD1 (6 bases). V was trimmed by 9 bases and J by 0 bases, leaving 14 bases between them. The germline V gene has CDR1 LNHDA and CDR2 SQIVND (reference sequence). This CDR3 comprises 14 residues. In nucleotides, the CDR3 is TGTGCCAGCGGACAGACAGTAATGAACACTGAAGCTTTCTTT. It yields the protein CASGQTVMNTEAFF.

The V and J genes are TRBV9 and TRBJ1-2; TRBD1 matches 10 bases. Germline assignment: CDR1 SGDLS and CDR2 YYNGEE. The CDR3 length is 13 residues. V dropped 2 bases and J dropped 5; count of bases not matched to a gene: 0. The chain's CDR3 is CASSVDRGYGYTF. The CDR3 bases are TGTGCCAGCAGCGTGGACAGGGGGTATGGCTACACCTTC.

This chain joins TRBV5-4 and TRBJ2-7; TRBD1 might be the D (6 bases). Trimming left V 3 bases short and J 6 bases short, with 19 bases between. The CDR3 sequence is 15 residues long. Germline V CDR1 and CDR2: SGHNT, YYREEE (reference sequence). As DNA, the CDR3 is TGTGCCAGCAGCTCGGGACACCGTACGGTCGGCGAGCAGTACTTC. Its protein is CASSSGHRTVGEQYF.

The rearrangement joins TRBV7-2 to TRBJ2-3, with D possibly TRBD1 on 6 matching bases. This CDR3 has 16 amino acids. In germline, CDR1 is SGHTA, CDR2 FQGNSA. V shed 4 bases and J shed 2 bases, with 16 bases lying between them. The CDR3 bases are TGTGCCAGCAGCTCTAAGGACAGCAGACCCACAGATACGCAGTATTTT. Amino acids: CASSSKDSRPTDTQYF.

This clone came up once. This chain connects TRBV10-1 to TRBJ1-1, with 8 bases that match TRBD1. The CDR3 is 13 residues long. The J segment lost 7 bases and the V segment lost 4 bases, leaving 5 bases of the junction unmatched. Germline lookup yields CDR1 WNHNN and CDR2 SYGVQD (reference sequence). The CDR3 sequence: CASSASGGSEAFF. The CDR3 DNA reads as TGCGCCAGCAGTGCCTCAGGGGGCAGTGAAGCTTTCTTT.

The rearrangement uses TRBV28 and TRBJ2-7, with 8 nucleotides matching TRBD1. The trim removed 5 bases at V and 4 bases at J, leaving 10 bases unmatched. Germline V CDR1 and CDR2: MDHEN, SYDVKM. The CDR3 spans 15 residues. This chain's CDR3 is CASSNSSGQGYEQYF. CDR3 sequence (DNA): TGTGCCAGCAGTAACTCCTCCGGACAGGGATACGAGCAGTACTTC.

The chain carries TRBV9 and TRBJ2-1, with D perhaps matching TRBD2 (7 bases). The CDR3 is 17 amino acids. The V gene's germline CDR1 is SGDLS and CDR2 YYNGEE. The V gene lost 0 bases and the J gene lost 2 bases, with 15 bases spanning the gap. The CDR3 DNA sequence: TGTGCCAGCAGCGTAGGAGGTGGGGGGGGGCCCTACAATGAGCAGTTCTTC. Its translation: CASSVGGGGGPYNEQFF.

The rearrangement joins TRBV15 to TRBJ1-5, with 7 bases identical to TRBD1. CDR3 length: 15 amino acids. Per germline, CDR1 LNHNV and CDR2 YYDKDF (reference sequence). V dropped 3 bases and J dropped 2; count of bases not matched to a gene: 4. CDR3 loop: CATSRGDSRNQPQHF. As DNA, the CDR3 is TGTGCCACCAGCAGGGGGGACAGCCGCAATCAGCCCCAGCATTTT.

This rearrangement joins TRBV2 to TRBJ1-6; D perhaps matches TRBD1 (5 bases). There are 14 residues in the CDR3. The germline V and J ends were trimmed by 4 bases and 11 bases, with 15 bases remaining between them. Per the germline V gene, CDR1 is SNHLY and CDR2 is FYNNEI. CDR3 in DNA: TGTGCCAGCAGTGGCTCTCAGGGACTGACACCCCTCCACTTT. The encoded protein is CASSGSQGLTPLHF.

The chain couples TRBV1 to TRBJ2-2; no DNA check was done on the table's D call, TRBD2. TRBV1 is given as a pseudogene. The CDR3 is 17 residues long. CDR3 protein: CTSSQCSGGENTGELFF. The CDR3 coding sequence is TGCACCAGCAGCCAGTGTAGCGGGGGGGAGAACACCGGGGAGCTGTTTTTT.

The rearrangement links TRBV15 to TRBJ1-1; possible D gene TRBD1, 5 bases. Germline CDR1 and CDR2: LNHNV and YYDKDF (reference sequence). Trimming took 3 bases from V and 1 from J, leaving 12 bases between them. The CDR3 is made up of 15 amino acids. The CDR3 DNA reads as TGTGCCACCAGCAGGAGCCGGGGGAAGAACACTGAAGCTTTCTTT. It yields the protein CATSRSRGKNTEAFF.

This clone was found a few times. The chain couples TRBV7-8 to TRBJ1-6; perhaps TRBD1 as D (5 bases). Germline CDR1 reads SGHVS; CDR2 reads FQNEAQ. The V gene lost 3 bases and the J gene lost 14 bases, with 8 bases spanning the gap. This CDR3 is 11 amino acids long. The CDR3 loop reads CASSLGQALHF. The CDR3 coding sequence is TGTGCCAGCAGCTTGGGGCAGGCCCTCCACTTT.

The CDR3 loop reads CASSVRMGRGVTDTQYF. The CDR3 DNA reads as TGTGCCAGCAGTGTCCGGATGGGCAGGGGGGTCACAGATACGCAGTATTTT. This chain links TRBV27 with TRBJ2-3; tentatively, D is TRBD1 (7 bases). Between the trimmed V and J ends, which lost 5 bases and 2 bases, there was a span of 20 bases. Germline CDR1 is MNHEY and CDR2 is SMNVEV (reference sequence). This CDR3 has 17 residues.

The chain carries TRBV7-6 and TRBJ1-2; 10 bases match TRBD1. The V segment lost 1 base and the J segment 13 bases; nucleotides outside the gene matches: 6. The CDR3 is made up of 13 amino acids. Germline loops: CDR1 SGHVS, CDR2 FNYEAQ. The DNA of the CDR3 is TGTGCCAGCAGCTTAGGGGACAGGGGAGGATTCACCTTC. Translation: CASSLGDRGGFTF.

The CDR3 region has the DNA TGCAGCGTTTCAGGGGAAGGCTACACCTTC. The encoded protein is CSVSGEGYTF. This chain links TRBV29-1 with TRBJ1-2; the D gene is possibly TRBD1 (6 bases). V was clipped by 5 bases and J by 8 bases, with 9 bases between them. This CDR3 region has 10 residues. Germline CDR1 reads SQVTM; CDR2 reads ANQGSEA.